This TCR beta chain was documented in a study of CD8+CD57+ T cells in acquired aplastic anemia. Genomic DNA, the template, was used for profiling of the TCR beta VDJ and CDR3. TCRdb re-derived calls from the reads in MiXCR, one entry per CDR3 protein. The sample lists about 400,000 distinct CDR3 sequences; around 68% were seen once. The CDR3 contains 11 residues. CDR1 is DFQATT and CDR2 is SNEGSKA in the germline V gene (reference sequence). About this clonotype: A read error may account for a junction end that differs from germline.

The receptor was derived from a human donor in good health, serving as a control. Sequencing was done on a sample of sorted CD4+, CD8+, or CD8+CD57+ T cells (not recorded which) from PBMCs. The chain couples TRBV20-1 to TRBJ1-1, with 9 bases identical to TRBD1. The CDR3 loop reads CSARSGTGNLF. In nucleotides, the CDR3 is TGCAGTGCTAGGTCGGGGACAGGGAACCTCTTT.